The 28 T cell receptor beta chains reported below all come from one sample, sequenced in a study of cytotoxic CD8 clonotypes in ibrutinib-treated CLL. Sequencing used immunoSEQ multiplex PCR; TCRdb keeps in-frame clones, though not all of them. The sample lists 200,000 to 250,000 clones; just over 70% were seen once. The sample was PBMCs, taken after 12 months of ibrutinib treatment. The receptors shown here come from a human donor with chronic lymphocytic leukemia.

In its sample, this clone was seen a few times. The chain links TRBV5-4 to TRBJ2-7, with D unresolved. The CDR3 spans 12 residues. CDR1 is SGHNT, CDR2 YYREEE, per germline (reference sequence). The V end lost 4 bases, the J end lost 0 bases, and 5 bases lay between the germline ends. The CDR3 reads CASSGSSYEQYF. For the CDR3, the DNA is TGTGCCAGCAGCGGCTCCTCCTACGAGCAGTACTTC.

This clone was observed a single time. J is TRBJ2-3 and V is TRBV20-1; D not certain. The CDR3 extends over 11 amino acids. In germline, CDR1 is DFQATT, CDR2 SNEGSKA (reference sequence). CDR3 sequence (DNA): TGCAGGATGCGTACGACAGATACGCAGTATTTT. Its protein is CRMRTTDTQYF.

This chain connects TRBV19 to TRBJ2-6; D ambiguous. The CDR3 contains 13 residues. Germline CDR1 is LNHDA and CDR2 is SQIVND (reference sequence). Deletions cut 5 bases from V and 4 bases from J, with 6 bases between. The CDR3: CASSPLGANVLTF. The CDR3 DNA follows: TGTGCCAGTAGTCCTCTGGGGGCCAACGTCCTGACTTTC.

This sequence joins TRBV30 and TRBJ1-1, with D perhaps TRBD1 (6 bases). Deletions cut 4 bases from V and 1 base from J, with 16 bases between. CDR1 is GTSNPN and CDR2 is SVGIG in the germline V gene (reference sequence). The CDR3 has 15 amino acids. Here the CDR3 reads CAWTEDSTRNTEAFF. In DNA form, the CDR3 reads TGTGCCTGGACAGAGGACAGCACACGGAACACTGAAGCTTTCTTT.

This clone has a handful of counts. The J gene is TRBJ1-3, the V gene TRBV6-5, with TRBD1 as a possible D gene (6 bases). The CDR3 loop spans 14 amino acids. Germline-derived CDR1 and CDR2 are MNHEY and SVGAGI. V dropped 6 bases and J dropped 5 bases, with 14 bases sitting between them. As DNA, the CDR3 is TGTGCCAGCAGCCTCTCGCAGGGGAGAAACACCATATATTTT. Protein product: CASSLSQGRNTIYF.

The J gene is TRBJ1-1, the V gene TRBV19; D is unclear. Germline CDR1 LNHDA, CDR2 SQIVND (reference sequence). CDR3 length: 13 amino acids. V was trimmed by 7 bases and J by 8 bases, leaving 17 bases between them. CDR3 amino acids: CASITASKLEAFF. The CDR3 DNA follows: TGTGCCAGTATCACAGCCAGCAAACTCGAAGCTTTCTTT.

This clone appeared a few times. The J gene is TRBJ1-1, the V gene TRBV4-3; D gene ambiguous. Trimming shortened V by 0 bases and J by 0 bases, and 5 bases separated the two germline ends. CDR1 and CDR2 (germline): LGHNA, YSLEER. The CDR3 is made up of 14 amino acids. The CDR3 DNA follows: TGCGCCAGCAGCCAAGAGTTTATGAACACTGAAGCTTTCTTT. Protein: CASSQEFMNTEAFF.

The V and J genes are TRBV25-1 and TRBJ2-3; D is uncertain. The germline CDR1 and CDR2 sequences are MGHDK and SYGVNS. CDR3 length: 8 residues. Trimming took off 5 bases at V and 14 bases at J, with 5 bases between the two ends. CDR3 amino acids: CASSFRYF. The CDR3 nucleotides read TGTGCCAGCAGTTTCCGGTATTTT.

The chain has TRBV27 and TRBJ2-7, with 8 nucleotides matching TRBD2. V lost 5 bases, J lost 4 bases, and 7 bases stayed unmatched. The CDR3 is 14 amino acids. Germline CDR1 MNHEY, CDR2 SMNVEV (reference sequence). The chain's CDR3 is CASSREGGPYEQYF. CDR3 DNA sequence: TGTGCCAGCAGTCGGGAGGGGGGGCCGTACGAGCAGTACTTC.

The genes are TRBV4-3 and TRBJ2-2; D is perhaps TRBD1 or TRBD2 (5 bases each). Germline assignment: CDR1 LGHNA and CDR2 YSLEER. Trimming took off 2 bases at V and 2 bases at J, with 21 bases between the two ends. This CDR3 comprises 19 residues. CDR3 DNA: TGCGCCAGCAGCCAATCCGGGACCGCGATGACTGGAAACACCGGGGAGCTGTTTTTT. Protein product: CASSQSGTAMTGNTGELFF.

This clone was seen a handful of times. The genes are TRBV5-1 and TRBJ1-5; TRBD1 agrees at 8 bases. J gave up 5 bases and V 0 bases, and 4 bases lay outside the gene matches. The CDR3 runs 15 residues. Per the germline V gene, CDR1 is SGHRS and CDR2 is YFSETQ. CDR3 protein: CASSLGDRQHQPQHF. In nucleotides, the CDR3 is TGCGCCAGCAGCTTGGGGGACAGGCAACATCAGCCCCAGCATTTT.

This clone was found a few times. V usage is TRBV5-1 and J usage is TRBJ1-4, with D hard to call. The CDR3 sequence is 15 residues long. With 2 bases removed from V and 0 bases from J, the gap between germline ends came to 8 bases. Germline CDR1 reads SGHRS; CDR2 reads YFSETQ. The CDR3 region is CASSFGGATNEKLFF. The DNA of the CDR3 is TGCGCCAGCAGCTTTGGCGGTGCAACTAATGAAAAACTGTTTTTT.

The chain carries TRBV15 and TRBJ2-3; 7 nucleotides align to TRBD1. V lost 1 base, J lost 3 bases, and 1 base stayed unmatched. The CDR3 consists of 14 residues. Looked up from germline, CDR1 is LNHNV and CDR2 is YYDKDF (reference sequence). CDR3 in amino acids: CATSRAGGTDTQYF. The CDR3 DNA follows: TGTGCCACCAGCAGAGCAGGGGGAACAGATACGCAGTATTTT.

The chain links TRBV15 to TRBJ2-3; the match to TRBD2 covers 10 bases. The CDR3 is made up of 18 amino acids. Germline trimming cut 2 bases from V and 1 base from J; bases unmatched to any gene: 9. The germline V gene has CDR1 LNHNV and CDR2 YYDKDF (reference sequence). The CDR3 DNA reads TGTGCCACCAGCAGATTCAAGCCTGGGACTAGCGGCACAGATACGCAGTATTTT. This gives the protein CATSRFKPGTSGTDTQYF.

V is TRBV28 and J is TRBJ2-5; maybe TRBD2 (6 bases). The germline CDR1 and CDR2 sequences are MDHEN and SYDVKM. The V end lost 10 bases, the J end lost 5 bases, and 14 bases lay between the germline ends. This CDR3 has 12 residues. In DNA, the CDR3 is TGTGCCACCTCACTAGCAATCGAGACCCAGTACTTC. This sequence encodes CATSLAIETQYF.

This clone appeared a single time. This rearrangement joins TRBV30 to TRBJ1-1, with a tentative D call TRBD1 (6 bases). Trimming took 2 bases from V and 8 from J, leaving 15 bases between them. Germline V gene lookup returns CDR1 GTSNPN and CDR2 SVGIG (reference sequence). CDR3 length equals 13 residues. CDR3 coding DNA: TGTGCCTGGAGTCTGGACAGTTTGCAAGAAGCTTTCTTT. Its protein product is CAWSLDSLQEAFF.

This clone was recorded once. This chain connects TRBV27 to TRBJ2-7; D remains ambiguous. This CDR3 spans 14 amino acids. Trimming left V 4 bases short and J 0 bases short, with 10 bases between. Germline CDR1 reads MNHEY; CDR2 reads SMNVEV (reference sequence). CDR3: CASSYDGSSYEQYF. DNA of the CDR3: TGTGCCAGCAGTTATGACGGTTCCTCCTACGAGCAGTACTTC.

This sequence joins TRBV5-1 and TRBJ2-2, with 12 bases matching TRBD2. Germline values: CDR1 SGHRS, CDR2 YFSETQ. The length of the CDR3 is 16 residues. V lost 0 bases and J lost 5; bases outside the gene matches: 2. As DNA, the CDR3 is TGCGCCAGCAGCTTGGTACTAGCGGGAGGTACCGGGGAGCTGTTTTTT. Translation gives CASSLVLAGGTGELFF.

The J gene is TRBJ1-1, the V gene TRBV27; D unclear. The germline V gene has CDR1 MNHEY and CDR2 SMNVEV (reference sequence). The CDR3 sequence is 15 residues long. V was cut by 5 bases and J by 4 bases, with 17 bases left in between. CDR3 sequence (DNA): TGTGCCAGCAGTCGCCGGGCCGCAAAGCCCACTGAAGCTTTCTTT. As protein: CASSRRAAKPTEAFF.

This clone was observed a few times. The chain combines TRBV2 with TRBJ1-2; D uncertain. This CDR3 is 13 amino acids long. Trimming cost V 6 bases and J 0 bases, with 8 bases left between them. Germline CDR1 is SNHLY and CDR2 is FYNNEI. The CDR3 DNA reads TGTGCCAGCAGGTCAGACACTAACTATGGCTACACCTTC. Protein: CASRSDTNYGYTF.

The gene calls are TRBV4-1 and TRBJ1-2; the match to TRBD1 covers 11 bases. The length of the CDR3 is 16 residues. After removal of 0 bases from V and 5 bases from J, the junction contained 5 bases not matched to a gene. Germline lookup yields CDR1 MGHRA and CDR2 YSYEKL. In nucleotides, the CDR3 is TGCGCCAGCAGCCAAGATATTGGGACAGGGGGTTATGGCTACACCTTC. This codes for CASSQDIGTGGYGYTF.

The rearrangement uses TRBV25-1 and TRBJ1-2; D might be TRBD1 (5 bases). The V gene's germline CDR1 is MGHDK and CDR2 SYGVNS. Deletions cut 6 bases from V and 4 bases from J, with 12 bases between. This CDR3 contains 13 residues. CDR3 nucleotide sequence: TGTGCCAGCAGCCAGACAGAGACCTATGGCTACACCTTC. Residues: CASSQTETYGYTF.

This rearrangement joins TRBV9 to TRBJ1-5; D remains ambiguous. The ends were cut back, 0 bases at V and 4 bases at J, with 8 bases in the middle. The CDR3 loop spans 14 amino acids. CDR1 and CDR2 (germline): SGDLS, YYNGEE. In DNA form, the CDR3 reads TGTGCCAGCAGCGTAGACTCAAGAAATCAGCCCCAGCATTTT. It yields the protein CASSVDSRNQPQHF.

This clone was recorded once. The chain carries TRBV7-9 and TRBJ2-1; TRBD1 is a possible D gene (5 bases). The CDR3 has 13 amino acids. Trimming cost V 6 bases and J 6 bases, with 12 bases left between them. Germline CDR1 reads SEHNR; CDR2 reads FQNEAQ (reference sequence). CDR3 sequence: CASSLGVANEQFF. CDR3 DNA sequence: TGTGCCAGCAGTCTAGGGGTAGCCAATGAGCAGTTCTTC.

This clone was recorded a few times. The V gene is TRBV13, the J gene TRBJ1-1; D is perhaps TRBD1 (5 bases). V gave up 5 bases and J gave up 2 bases, with 24 bases separating them. This CDR3 has 18 amino acids. Germline CDR1 reads PRHDT; CDR2 reads FYEKMQ (reference sequence). DNA for the CDR3: TGTGCCAGCAGCCCCGTTGGTTTCGGGACCTTTTCTAACACTGAAGCTTTCTTT. Amino acids: CASSPVGFGTFSNTEAFF. Based on the CDR3 plus reference TRBV13 and TRBJ1-1, the full variable domain is AAGVIQSPRHLIKEKRETATLKCYPIPRHDTVYWYQQGPGQDPQFLISFYEKMQSDKGSIPDRFSAQQFSDYHSELNMSSLELGDSALYFCASSPVGFGTFSNTEAFFGQGTRLTVV.

The chain uses TRBV7-2 and TRBJ2-1, with D possibly being TRBD1 (7 bases). The CDR3 length is 13 residues. V was cut by 6 bases and J by 7 bases, with 13 bases left in between. CDR1 SGHTA and CDR2 FQGNSA come from the germline V gene. This chain's CDR3 is CASSQGGGNEQFF. The CDR3 nucleotides are TGTGCCAGCAGTCAGGGGGGCGGGAATGAGCAGTTCTTC.

This clone was seen only a few times. Other DNA sequences of this sample code for an identical CDR3. The V gene is TRBV9, the J gene TRBJ2-5, with D tentatively TRBD1 (6 bases). This CDR3 comprises 13 residues. Germline CDR1 reads SGDLS; CDR2 reads YYNGEE. The V end was cut by 3 bases, the J end by 1 base, with 7 bases between. CDR3 sequence (DNA): TGTGCCAGCAGCGGGGGGCCCCAAGAGACCCAGTACTTC. Protein: CASSGGPQETQYF.

This clone has more than one count but fewer than ten. The rearrangement links TRBV4-1 to TRBJ2-4; 8 positions match TRBD1. Germline CDR1 MGHRA, CDR2 YSYEKL. V lost 0 bases and J lost 1; bases outside the gene matches: 5. The CDR3 is 17 amino acids. CDR3 residues: CASSQDPGGLAKNIQYF. CDR3 DNA sequence: TGCGCCAGCAGCCAAGATCCAGGGGGCTTGGCCAAAAACATTCAGTACTTC.